These 10 T cell receptor beta chains originate from one sample sequenced in a study of OX40 agonist ivuxolimab in advanced cancers. Measured with immunoSEQ multiplex PCR; TCRdb has only the in-frame clones, and not every one. The sample records more than 25,000 clones, roughly 86% being singletons. Here the sequenced sample was CD4+ or CD8+ T cells sorted from blood, taken in a trial of the OX40 agonist ivuxolimab. Receptor source: an adult with an advanced solid tumor such as melanoma, head and neck, liver or kidney cancer.

This clone came up once. This chain links TRBV27 with TRBJ2-3; TRBD2 matches 9 bases. Germline values: CDR1 MNHEY, CDR2 SMNVEV (reference sequence). V was clipped by 2 bases and J by 1 base; unmatched bases: 1. The CDR3 spans 15 residues. The CDR3, as DNA: TGTGCCAGCAGTTTAGCGGGAGGGGGCACAGATACGCAGTATTTT. Its protein product is CASSLAGGGTDTQYF.

The rearrangement uses TRBV7-6 and TRBJ1-1, with D unresolved. The CDR3 extends over 12 amino acids. Germline CDR1 and CDR2: SGHVS and FNYEAQ. Trimming took off 5 bases at V and 8 bases at J, with 12 bases between the two ends. The CDR3 sequence: CASSMGPSEAFF. CDR3 DNA sequence: TGTGCCAGCAGCATGGGCCCGTCGGAAGCTTTCTTT.

This clone was picked up a small number of times. A read error may account for a junction end that differs from germline. The chain is built from TRBV4-1 and TRBJ1-5; D is uncertain. Germline CDR1 is MGHRA and CDR2 is YSYEKL. The CDR3 runs 15 residues. CDR3 region: CASSQAKGIDQPQHF. The CDR3 coding sequence is TGTGCCAGCAGCCAAGCGAAGGGAATCGATCAGCCCCAGCATTTT.

The rearrangement links TRBV10-3 to TRBJ2-7; tentatively, D is TRBD1 or TRBD2 (5 bases each). The CDR3 consists of 11 residues. Per germline, CDR1 ENHRY and CDR2 SYGVKD. V gave up 2 bases and J gave up 6 bases, with 5 bases separating them. This chain's CDR3 is CAISEGGEQYF. As DNA, the CDR3 is TGTGCCATCAGTGAGGGGGGCGAGCAGTACTTC.

The gene calls are TRBV28 and TRBJ2-7; D perhaps matches TRBD1 (6 bases). V lost 3 bases and J 1 base, leaving 19 bases between the germline ends. This CDR3 region has 17 residues. Germline lookup yields CDR1 MDHEN and CDR2 SYDVKM. The CDR3 DNA reads as TGTGCCAGCAGTTTCTCCCCCTCGGGGACACTTTCCTACGAGCAGTACTTC. Translating gives CASSFSPSGTLSYEQYF.

The V call is TRBV4-1, the J call TRBJ2-1, with D perhaps matching TRBD2 (5 bases). Germline V lookup: CDR1 MGHRA, CDR2 YSYEKL. This CDR3 contains 17 residues. Trimming took off 4 bases at V and 4 bases at J, with 20 bases between the two ends. The CDR3 bases are TGCGCCAGCAGCCGAGCACAACTAGAGTCTTTTTACAATGAGCAGTTCTTC. Translated, it gives CASSRAQLESFYNEQFF.

The genes are TRBV7-3 and TRBJ2-3, with D hard to call. Germline assignment: CDR1 SGHTA and CDR2 FQGTGA. CDR3 length equals 13 residues. V was trimmed by 4 bases and J by 1 base, leaving 6 bases between them. The CDR3 nucleotides are TGTGCCAGCAGCTCTTCAGGCACAGATACGCAGTATTTT. Translated, it gives CASSSSGTDTQYF. The whole variable domain, remainder taken from reference TRBV7-3 and TRBJ2-3, is GAGVSQTPSNKVTEKGKYVELRCDPISGHTALYWYRQSLGQGPEFLIYFQGTGAADDSGLPNDRFFAVRPEGSVSTLKIQRTERGDSAVYLCASSSSGTDTQYFGPGTRLTVL.

The chain couples TRBV7-3 to TRBJ2-1, with D possibly TRBD2 on 6 matching bases. The CDR3 has 15 residues. Germline-derived CDR1 and CDR2 are SGHTA and FQGTGA. Between the trimmed V and J ends, which lost 4 bases and 5 bases, there was a span of 15 bases. The chain's CDR3 is CASSYYVGLNNEQFF. The CDR3 DNA sequence: TGTGCCAGCAGCTATTACGTGGGACTCAACAATGAGCAGTTCTTC.

The V and J genes are TRBV15 and TRBJ2-5; D gene uncertain. V was clipped by 5 bases and J by 2 bases, with 12 bases between them. There are 14 residues in the CDR3. CDR1 and CDR2 (germline): LNHNV, YYDKDF (reference sequence). The CDR3 coding sequence is TGTGCCACCAGCGGAGTGGGGTTTCAAGAGACCCAGTACTTC. It translates to CATSGVGFQETQYF.

The rearrangement joins TRBV4-2 to TRBJ2-3; D call uncertain. This CDR3 is built from 15 residues. Trimming pared 2 bases from V and 2 bases from J, leaving 11 bases between. Germline V CDR1 and CDR2: LGHNA, YNFKEQ. The CDR3 region is CASSQYWRTTDTQYF. CDR3 nucleotides: TGTGCCAGCAGCCAATATTGGAGAACCACAGATACGCAGTATTTT.